These 15 T cell receptor beta chains came from one sample sequenced in a study of cytomegalovirus exposure and HLA in healthy donors. With 60 Vbeta and 13 Jbeta primers, the PCR was carried out. Assay: immunoSEQ multiplex PCR; the TCRdb copy retains only in-frame clones and omits some. Its clone listing holds over 35,000 clones. What was sequenced was PBMCs. The receptors stem from a woman aged 25 to 39 in good health and CMV-seronegative.

The chain joins TRBV9 to TRBJ2-5; TRBD2 matches at 13 bases. The better agreement between TRBJ2-7 and the DNA end casts doubt on the J call. CDR3 length equals 16 residues. Germline V gene sequence: CDR1 SGDLS, CDR2 YYNGEE. The CDR3 sequence: CASSGLAGGPSYEQYF. In DNA form, the CDR3 reads TGTGCCAGCAGCGGACTAGCGGGAGGTCCCTCCTACGAGCAGTACTTC.

The chain is built from TRBV5-1 and TRBJ2-3; D is ambiguous. V lost 5 bases and J 6 bases, leaving 13 bases between the germline ends. The CDR3 extends over 13 amino acids. The germline V gene encodes CDR1 SGHRS and CDR2 YFSETQ. The CDR3 protein is CASSDGFGDTQYF. Here the CDR3 DNA reads TGCGCCAGCAGTGACGGCTTCGGGGATACGCAGTATTTT. Full variable domain (rest looked up from reference TRBV5-1 and TRBJ2-3): KAGVTQTPRYLIKTRGQQVTLSCSPISGHRSVSWYQQTPGQGLQFLFEYFSETQRNKGNFPGRFSGRQFSNSRSEMNVSTLELGDSALYLCASSDGFGDTQYFGPGTRLTVL.

The rearrangement uses TRBV4-1 and TRBJ1-6; 7 bases are shared with TRBD1. The CDR3 length is 16 residues. The germline CDR1 and CDR2 sequences are MGHRA and YSYEKL. Unmatched junction bases numbered 13, after V lost 4 bases and J lost 10 bases. For the CDR3, the DNA is TGCGCCAGCAGCCGGAGCGGGGGAGCAGGGGGATCACCCCTCCACTTT. Translating it yields CASSRSGGAGGSPLHF.

The rearrangement uses TRBV12-5 and TRBJ2-7; 9 bases line up with TRBD1. This CDR3 has 15 residues. J lost 2 bases, V lost 5 bases, and 7 bases had no gene match. In germline, CDR1 is LGHNT, CDR2 FRNRAP. The CDR3 bases are TGTGCTAGTGGTCCCGGGACAGGGAACGCCTACGAGCAGTACTTC. This codes for CASGPGTGNAYEQYF.

The V gene is TRBV4-2, the J gene TRBJ2-1; the match to TRBD2 covers 12 bases. This CDR3 contains 18 residues. CDR1 and CDR2 from the germline V gene are LGHNA and YNFKEQ. The V and J ends lost 1 base and 6 bases, in that order; junction bases with no gene match: 10. CDR3 protein: CASSQGKLLAGGFNEQFF. CDR3 nucleotide sequence: TGTGCCAGCAGCCAAGGTAAACTTCTAGCGGGAGGGTTCAATGAGCAGTTCTTC.

J is TRBJ2-1 and V is TRBV13; 10 nucleotides match TRBD1. The germline gives CDR1 PRHDT, CDR2 FYEKMQ (reference sequence). V trimming: 0 bases; J trimming: 5 bases; junction bases outside the gene matches: 7. The CDR3 totals 17 residues. For the CDR3, the DNA is TGTGCCAGCAGCTTAGGCAAGGGCGGACAGGGGGACAATGAGCAGTTCTTC. It is translated as CASSLGKGGQGDNEQFF. Drawing the rest from reference TRBV13 and TRBJ2-1, the complete variable domain is AAGVIQSPRHLIKEKRETATLKCYPIPRHDTVYWYQQGPGQDPQFLISFYEKMQSDKGSIPDRFSAQQFSDYHSELNMSSLELGDSALYFCASSLGKGGQGDNEQFFGPGTRLTVL.

This chain joins TRBV5-6 and TRBJ1-5; no firm D call. Per the germline V gene, CDR1 is SGHDT and CDR2 is YYEEEE. V lost 0 bases, J lost 2 bases, and 9 bases lay in between. The CDR3 contains 15 residues. The CDR3 sequence: CASSLGGSGNQPQHF. As DNA, the CDR3 is TGTGCCAGCAGCTTGGGAGGGTCGGGCAATCAGCCCCAGCATTTT. The full variable domain, its missing parts supplied by reference TRBV5-6 and TRBJ1-5, is DAGVTQSPTHLIKTRGQQVTLRCSPKSGHDTVSWYQQALGQGPQFIFQYYEEEERQRGNFPDRFSGHQFPNYSSELNVNALLLGDSALYLCASSLGGSGNQPQHFGDGTRLSIL.

In DNA, the CDR3 is TGTGCCAGCAGGGCCCTAGACAGGGAGTATGGCTACACCTTC. It is translated as CASRALDREYGYTF. The chain is built from TRBV27 and TRBJ1-2; 7 bases are a match to TRBD1. The V gene end was trimmed by 6 bases and the J gene end by 5 bases; junction bases not matched to a gene: 9. The CDR3 has 14 residues. The germline V gene has CDR1 MNHEY and CDR2 SMNVEV (reference sequence).

The chain has TRBV10-3 and TRBJ2-7; 7 bases align to TRBD2. V lost 0 bases and J lost 7; bases outside the gene matches: 9. The CDR3 covers 15 residues. Germline V gives CDR1 ENHRY, CDR2 SYGVKD. The CDR3 bases are TGTGCCATCAGTGAGTCCCATGGGGGGGTCTTGGAGCAGTACTTC. It encodes CAISESHGGVLEQYF.

Concerning this clone itself: This specimen includes other DNA sequences encoding the same CDR3. V and J are TRBV9 and TRBJ2-3; D not resolved. Between the trimmed V and J ends, which lost 0 bases and 4 bases, there was a span of 12 bases. The germline CDR1 and CDR2 sequences are SGDLS and YYNGEE. The CDR3 is 15 residues long. CDR3 sequence: CASSVAPTSADTQYF. In nucleotides, the CDR3 is TGTGCCAGCAGCGTAGCTCCCACGTCGGCAGATACGCAGTATTTT.

The chain joins TRBV28 to TRBJ2-7; 10 bases line up with TRBD2. V was pared by 10 bases and J by 2 bases, with 5 bases of the junction left unmatched. This CDR3 spans 13 amino acids. The V gene's germline CDR1 is MDHEN and CDR2 SYDVKM. The CDR3 here is CATYGTSAYEQYF. The CDR3 coding sequence is TGTGCCACCTATGGGACTAGCGCCTACGAGCAGTACTTC.

The chain recombines TRBV6-1 with TRBJ2-3; TRBD1 matches 8 bases. V lost 4 bases and J lost 1; bases outside the gene matches: 4. The germline gives CDR1 MNHNS, CDR2 SASEGT. The CDR3 runs to 15 residues. The CDR3, as DNA: TGTGCCAGCAGTGGGGGGACAGGACGCACAGATACGCAGTATTTT. It is translated as CASSGGTGRTDTQYF.

This chain connects TRBV30 to TRBJ2-1; 13 bases are a match to TRBD2. V was clipped by 6 bases and J by 10 bases; unmatched bases: 6. This CDR3 is 13 amino acids long. Germline CDR1 is GTSNPN and CDR2 is SVGIG (reference sequence). Here the CDR3 DNA reads TGTGCCTGTTCGGGACTAGCGGGATCGGAGCAGTTCTTC. Translating it yields CACSGLAGSEQFF.

This chain joins TRBV30 and TRBJ1-1; perhaps TRBD1 as D (6 bases). The CDR3 is made up of 14 amino acids. Per the germline V gene, CDR1 is GTSNPN and CDR2 is SVGIG (reference sequence). Deletions cut 3 bases from V and 0 bases from J, with 11 bases between. The CDR3 DNA is TGTGCCTGGAGCTTCGGACAGATGAACACTGAAGCTTTCTTT. Amino acid sequence: CAWSFGQMNTEAFF.

The rearrangement uses TRBV20-1 and TRBJ2-3; 7 nucleotides agree with TRBD1. The CDR3 has 10 residues. Per the germline V gene, CDR1 is DFQATT and CDR2 is SNEGSKA (reference sequence). V shed 6 bases, J shed 11 bases, and the junction held 5 bases outside the gene matches. CDR3 bases: TGCAGTGCCCCGGGACAGCTGCAGTATTTT. Its translation: CSAPGQLQYF.